Included here is one T cell receptor (beta chain) sequence, with context. From germline, CDR1 is SGHNT and CDR2 YYREEE (reference sequence). This CDR3 has 14 residues. Unmatched junction bases numbered 4, after V lost 3 bases and J lost 3 bases. Authors' processing steps: Researchers report that nucleated cell counts were estimated from reference gene primer amplification. Only in-frame clones appear in the TCRdb table, and some are missing; sequencing was by immunoSEQ multiplex PCR. Clone size and the V and J calls come from that table; the DNA yielded D and trimming. Of some 130,000 clones in the sample, under 90% were seen once. The sample is drawn from a study of blood T cell repertoires in COVID-19. Study at large: The samples span acute and convalescent COVID-19 from the United States, Italy and Spain. T cells, B-cell-depleted T cells, or PBMCs provided the cDNA or gDNA that served as material.

Sequenced sample: peripheral blood. The source of this sequence is a human donor in a cohort sampled during active COVID-19. This sequence joins TRBV5-4 and TRBJ2-3, with 7 bases identical to TRBD1. The CDR3 nucleotides are TGTGCCAGCAGCTCCGGGGACAGAACAGATACGCAGTATTTT. Protein sequence: CASSSGDRTDTQYF.